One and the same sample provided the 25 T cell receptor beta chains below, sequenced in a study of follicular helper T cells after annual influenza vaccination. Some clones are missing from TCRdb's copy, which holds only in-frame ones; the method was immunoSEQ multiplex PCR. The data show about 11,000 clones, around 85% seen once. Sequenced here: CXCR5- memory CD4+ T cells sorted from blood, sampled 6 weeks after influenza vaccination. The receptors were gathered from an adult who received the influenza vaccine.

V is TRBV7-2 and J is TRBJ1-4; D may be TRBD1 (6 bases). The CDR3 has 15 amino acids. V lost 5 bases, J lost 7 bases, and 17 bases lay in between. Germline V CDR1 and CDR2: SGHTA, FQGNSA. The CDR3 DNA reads TGTGCCAGCAGCCCCAGGCGCCGGGGGGCTGAAAAACTGTTTTTT. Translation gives CASSPRRRGAEKLFF.

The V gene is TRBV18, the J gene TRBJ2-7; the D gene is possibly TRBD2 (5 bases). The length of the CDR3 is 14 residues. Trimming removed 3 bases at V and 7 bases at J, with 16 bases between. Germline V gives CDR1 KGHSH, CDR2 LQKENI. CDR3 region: CASSPSSPPGEQYF. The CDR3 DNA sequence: TGTGCCAGCTCACCGAGCTCCCCCCCGGGGGAGCAGTACTTC.

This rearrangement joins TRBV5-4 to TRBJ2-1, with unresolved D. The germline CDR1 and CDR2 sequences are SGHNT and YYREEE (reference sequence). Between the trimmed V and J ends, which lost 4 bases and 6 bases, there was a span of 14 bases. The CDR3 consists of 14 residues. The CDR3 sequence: CASSPGMGFNEQFF. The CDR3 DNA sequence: TGTGCCAGCAGCCCCGGAATGGGGTTCAATGAGCAGTTCTTC.

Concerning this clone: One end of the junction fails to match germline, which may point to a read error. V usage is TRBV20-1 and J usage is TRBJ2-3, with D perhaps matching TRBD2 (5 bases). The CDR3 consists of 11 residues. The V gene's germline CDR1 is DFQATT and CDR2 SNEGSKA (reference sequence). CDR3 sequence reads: CSARGGDTQYF. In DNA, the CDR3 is TGCAGTGCGAGAGGAGGAGATACGCAGTATTTT.

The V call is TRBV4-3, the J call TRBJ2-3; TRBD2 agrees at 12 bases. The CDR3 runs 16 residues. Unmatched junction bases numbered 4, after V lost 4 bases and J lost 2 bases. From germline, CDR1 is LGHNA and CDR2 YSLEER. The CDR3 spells CASSLGLAGITDTQYF. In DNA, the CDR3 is TGCGCCAGCAGCCTAGGACTAGCGGGGATCACAGATACGCAGTATTTT.

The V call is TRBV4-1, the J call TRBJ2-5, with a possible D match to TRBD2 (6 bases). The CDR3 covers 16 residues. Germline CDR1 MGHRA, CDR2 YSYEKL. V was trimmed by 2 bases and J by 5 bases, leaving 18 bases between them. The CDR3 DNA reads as TGCGCCAGCAGCCAAAGGTGGGGGGTAGGAGCGGAGACCCAGTACTTC. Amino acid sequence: CASSQRWGVGAETQYF.

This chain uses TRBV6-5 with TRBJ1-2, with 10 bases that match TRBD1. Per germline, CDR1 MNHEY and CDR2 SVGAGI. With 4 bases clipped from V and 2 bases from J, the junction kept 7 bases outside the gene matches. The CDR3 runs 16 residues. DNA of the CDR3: TGTGCCAGCAGTTCCCCGGGGACAGGGGTAAACTATGGCTACACCTTC. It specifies CASSSPGTGVNYGYTF.

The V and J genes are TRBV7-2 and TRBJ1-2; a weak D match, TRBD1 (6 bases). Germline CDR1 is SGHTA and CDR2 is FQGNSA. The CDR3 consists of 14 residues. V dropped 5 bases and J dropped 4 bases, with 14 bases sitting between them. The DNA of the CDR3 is TGTGCCAGCAGCCTTACCCGGGACATCTATGGCTACACCTTC. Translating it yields CASSLTRDIYGYTF.

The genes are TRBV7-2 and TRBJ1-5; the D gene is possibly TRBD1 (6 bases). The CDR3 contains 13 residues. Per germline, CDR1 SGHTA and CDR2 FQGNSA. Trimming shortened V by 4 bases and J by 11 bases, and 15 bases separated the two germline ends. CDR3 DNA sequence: TGTGCCAGCAGCTGGGACATCCTCGCGGCCCAGCATTTT. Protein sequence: CASSWDILAAQHF.

The CDR3 loop reads CASSLFHEQYF. The CDR3 DNA sequence: TGTGCCAGCAGCTTGTTCCACGAGCAGTACTTC. The V call is TRBV5-8, the J call TRBJ2-7; D remains unclear. This CDR3 contains 11 residues. From germline, CDR1 is SGHTS and CDR2 YDEGEE. The V end was cut by 1 base, the J end by 5 bases, with 4 bases between.

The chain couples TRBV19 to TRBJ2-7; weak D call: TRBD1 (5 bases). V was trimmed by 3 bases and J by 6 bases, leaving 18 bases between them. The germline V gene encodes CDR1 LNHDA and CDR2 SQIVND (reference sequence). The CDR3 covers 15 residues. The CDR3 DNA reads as TGTGCCAGTAGTATTAATCGGCAGGGTAGTCGCGAGCAGTACTTC. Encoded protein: CASSINRQGSREQYF.

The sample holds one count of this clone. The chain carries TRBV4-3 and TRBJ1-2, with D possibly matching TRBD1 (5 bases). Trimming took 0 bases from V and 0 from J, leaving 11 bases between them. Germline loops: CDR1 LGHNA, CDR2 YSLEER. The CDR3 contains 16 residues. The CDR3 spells CASSQDWDGANYGYTF. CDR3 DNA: TGCGCCAGCAGCCAAGATTGGGACGGTGCTAACTATGGCTACACCTTC.

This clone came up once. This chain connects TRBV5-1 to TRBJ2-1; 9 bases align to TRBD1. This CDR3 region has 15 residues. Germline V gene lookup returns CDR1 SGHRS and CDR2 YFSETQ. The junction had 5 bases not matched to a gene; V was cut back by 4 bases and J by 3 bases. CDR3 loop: CASSTQGANYNEQFF. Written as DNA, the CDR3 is TGCGCCAGCAGCACACAGGGGGCGAACTACAATGAGCAGTTCTTC.

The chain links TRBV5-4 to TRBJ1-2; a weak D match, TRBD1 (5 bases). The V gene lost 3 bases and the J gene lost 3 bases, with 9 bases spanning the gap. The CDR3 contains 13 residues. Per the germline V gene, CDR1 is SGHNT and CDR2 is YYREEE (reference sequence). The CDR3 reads CASSSGRDYGYTF. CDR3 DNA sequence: TGTGCCAGCAGCTCGGGACGAGACTATGGCTACACCTTC.

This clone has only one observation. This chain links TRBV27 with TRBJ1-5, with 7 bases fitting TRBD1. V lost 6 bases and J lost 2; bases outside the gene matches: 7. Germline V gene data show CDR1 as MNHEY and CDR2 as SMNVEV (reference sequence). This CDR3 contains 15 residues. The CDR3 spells CASREGQERNQPQHF. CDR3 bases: TGTGCCAGCAGAGAAGGACAGGAACGCAATCAGCCCCAGCATTTT.

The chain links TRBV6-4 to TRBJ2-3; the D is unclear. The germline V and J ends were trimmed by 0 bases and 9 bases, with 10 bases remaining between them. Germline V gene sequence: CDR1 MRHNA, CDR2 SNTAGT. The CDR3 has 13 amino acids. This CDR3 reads CASSDSTSATQYF. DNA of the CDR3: TGTGCCAGCAGTGACTCCACGTCAGCCACGCAGTATTTT.

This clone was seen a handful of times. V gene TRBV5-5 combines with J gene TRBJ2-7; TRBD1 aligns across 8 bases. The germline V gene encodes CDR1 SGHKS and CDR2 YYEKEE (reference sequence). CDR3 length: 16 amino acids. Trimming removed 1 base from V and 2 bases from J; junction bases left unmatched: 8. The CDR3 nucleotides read TGTGCCAGCAGCTTGCCGCCCGGGACAGGTGCCTACGAGCAGTACTTC. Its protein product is CASSLPPGTGAYEQYF. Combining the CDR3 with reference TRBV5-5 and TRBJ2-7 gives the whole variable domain DAGVTQSPTHLIKTRGQQVTLRCSPISGHKSVSWYQQVLGQGPQFIFQYYEKEERGRGNFPDRFSARQFPNYSSELNVNALLLGDSALYLCASSLPPGTGAYEQYFGPGTRLTVT.

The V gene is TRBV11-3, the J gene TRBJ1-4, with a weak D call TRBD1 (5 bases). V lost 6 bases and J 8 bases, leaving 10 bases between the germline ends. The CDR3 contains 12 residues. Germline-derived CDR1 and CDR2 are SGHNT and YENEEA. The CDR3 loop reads CASRAGNEKLFF. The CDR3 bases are TGTGCCAGCAGGGCAGGGAACGAAAAACTGTTTTTT.

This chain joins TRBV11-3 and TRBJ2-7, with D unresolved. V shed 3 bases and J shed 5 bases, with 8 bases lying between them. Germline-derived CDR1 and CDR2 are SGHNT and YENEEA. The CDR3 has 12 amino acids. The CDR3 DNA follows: TGTGCCAGCAGCTTCTCTCGGAACGAGCAGTACTTC. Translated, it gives CASSFSRNEQYF.

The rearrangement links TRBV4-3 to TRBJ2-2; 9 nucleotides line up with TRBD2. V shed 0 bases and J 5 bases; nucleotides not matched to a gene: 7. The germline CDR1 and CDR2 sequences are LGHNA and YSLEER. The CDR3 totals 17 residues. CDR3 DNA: TGCGCCAGCAGCCAAGATAGAAGGACTAGCGCAACCGGGGAGCTGTTTTTT. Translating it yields CASSQDRRTSATGELFF.

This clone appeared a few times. CDR3 protein: CASSSGWNSPLHF. CDR3 sequence (DNA): TGTGCCAGCAGTTCCGGGTGGAATTCACCCCTCCACTTT. The chain joins TRBV28 to TRBJ1-6, with D unclear. Germline V lookup: CDR1 MDHEN, CDR2 SYDVKM. This CDR3 region has 13 residues. V was pared by 4 bases and J by 7 bases, with 8 bases between.

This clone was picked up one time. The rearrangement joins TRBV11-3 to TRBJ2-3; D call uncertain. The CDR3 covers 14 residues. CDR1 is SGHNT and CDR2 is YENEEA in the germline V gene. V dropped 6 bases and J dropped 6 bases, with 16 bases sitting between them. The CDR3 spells CASSPNSRRDTQYF. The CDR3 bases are TGTGCCAGCAGTCCAAACTCCCGACGGGATACGCAGTATTTT.

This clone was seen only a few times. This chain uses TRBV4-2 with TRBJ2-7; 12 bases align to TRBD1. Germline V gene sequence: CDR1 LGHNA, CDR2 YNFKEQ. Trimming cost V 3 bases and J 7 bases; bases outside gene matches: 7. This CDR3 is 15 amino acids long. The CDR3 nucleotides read TGTGCCAGCAGCCAGGAACCGGGACAGGGGGCAGAGCAGTACTTC. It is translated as CASSQEPGQGAEQYF.

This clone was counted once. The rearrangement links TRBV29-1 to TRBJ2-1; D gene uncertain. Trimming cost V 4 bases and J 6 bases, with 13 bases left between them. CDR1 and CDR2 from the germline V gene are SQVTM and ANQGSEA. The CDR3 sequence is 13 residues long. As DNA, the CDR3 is TGCAGCGTTGCCCCGAGGTTCAGCAATGAGCAGTTCTTC. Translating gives CSVAPRFSNEQFF.

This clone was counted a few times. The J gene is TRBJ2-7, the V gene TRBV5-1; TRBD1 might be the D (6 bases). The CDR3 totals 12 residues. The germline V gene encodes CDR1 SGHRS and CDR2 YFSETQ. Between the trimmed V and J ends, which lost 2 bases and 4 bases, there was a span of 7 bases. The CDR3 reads CASSLGTYEQYF. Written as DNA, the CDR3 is TGCGCCAGCAGCTTAGGGACATACGAGCAGTACTTC.